These 9 T cell receptor beta chains were all obtained from the same sample, sequenced in a study of regulatory T cells in long-lasting Graves disease. HTBI primers from iRepertoire and Arm-PCR of CDR3 regions yielded the TCR beta libraries. Using its own MiXCR run on the multiplex PCR reads, TCRdb lists one record per CDR3 protein. The sample comprises about 530,000 distinct CDR3 sequences, approximately 16% of which are singletons, and roughly 25% rests with the top ten. Time point in this sample: newly diagnosed GD, antithyroid drugs for less than 3 months. There was RNA extracted from PBMCs, and the TCR library was made from it. The same sample was also studied in work on T cells in Graves' hyperthyroidism and ophthalmopathy.

This specimen consisted of peripheral blood mononuclear cells (PBMCs), obtained at new diagnosis, from a patient treated with antithyroid drugs. The source is a woman in her forties or fifties with Graves disease.

This clonotype was counted at least ten times. The chain joins TRBV7-3 to TRBJ2-3; 16 positions agree with TRBD2. Trimming took 3 bases from V and 1 from J; bases not matched to a gene: 4. Germline V lookup: CDR1 SGHTA, CDR2 FQGTGA. The CDR3 is 18 amino acids. The chain's CDR3 is CASSLGLAGGPGTDTQYF. The CDR3 nucleotides read TGTGCCAGCAGCTTGGGACTAGCGGGAGGGCCCGGCACAGATACGCAGTATTTT.

The table lists this clonotype with a few counts. The rearrangement links TRBV4-1 to TRBJ1-4, with D perhaps matching TRBD1 (5 bases). The V gene lost 5 bases and the J gene lost 7 bases, with 17 bases spanning the gap. This CDR3 is built from 15 residues. Per the germline V gene, CDR1 is MGHRA and CDR2 is YSYEKL. CDR3 nucleotide sequence: TGCGCCAGCAGCGAAACGACAGCCAGGCGTGAAAAACTGTTTTTT. Translation: CASSETTARREKLFF.

This clonotype has a count of ten or more. The genes are TRBV9 and TRBJ1-1; D gene uncertain. CDR1 and CDR2 (germline): SGDLS, YYNGEE. Trimming took 6 bases from V and 1 from J, leaving 13 bases between them. The CDR3 contains 14 residues. Here the CDR3 DNA reads TGTGCCAGCATTGGCATTAGAGGGAACACTGAAGCTTTCTTT. It codes for CASIGIRGNTEAFF.

This chain uses TRBV3-1 with TRBJ2-1, with 8 bases identical to TRBD2. Germline V gene sequence: CDR1 LGHDT, CDR2 YNNKEL (reference sequence). This CDR3 has 17 amino acids. The junction had 11 bases not matched to a gene; V was cut back by 0 bases and J by 7 bases. CDR3 sequence reads: CASSQDRPGGTMNEQFF. CDR3 nucleotide sequence: TGTGCCAGCAGCCAAGATCGTCCGGGGGGGACGATGAATGAGCAGTTCTTC.

Many counts were recorded for this clonotype. The chain combines TRBV6-1 with TRBJ2-7, with D uncertain. The CDR3 has 12 residues. Trimming removed 2 bases from V and 4 bases from J, with 6 bases in between. Germline lookup yields CDR1 MNHNS and CDR2 SASEGT. The DNA for the CDR3 is TGTGCCAGCAGTGAACGTAGATACGAGCAGTACTTC. Residues: CASSERRYEQYF.

A remark on this clonotype: This could be a read error, since a much larger clone is one nucleotide away. This chain links TRBV10-3 with TRBJ2-1; 8 bases fit TRBD2. V dropped 10 bases and J dropped 10; count of bases not matched to a gene: 12. CDR3 size: 13 residues. Germline CDR1 and CDR2: ENHRY and SYGVKD. The CDR3: CASTKSGGTEQFF. DNA of the CDR3: TGTGCCAGCACGAAAAGCGGGGGAACCGAGCAGTTCTTC.

This clonotype has only a few counts. The CDR3 DNA follows: TGCAGTACCCACGGGGGGCCCTATAATTCACCCCTCCACTTT. Translated: CSTHGGPYNSPLHF. This rearrangement joins TRBV20-1 to TRBJ1-6; possible D gene TRBD1, 6 bases. Germline CDR1 and CDR2: DFQATT and SNEGSKA (reference sequence). Between the trimmed V and J ends, which lost 8 bases and 2 bases, there was a span of 13 bases. This CDR3 has 14 residues.

This clonotype was detected many times. The chain is built from TRBV7-2 and TRBJ1-1; 7 nucleotides line up with TRBD1. CDR3 length: 14 residues. V lost 6 bases and J lost 5; bases outside the gene matches: 9. Germline CDR1 is SGHTA and CDR2 is FQGNSA. Here the CDR3 DNA reads TGTGCCAGCAGTCGGGGGAGGGGGCGGACTGAAGCTTTCTTT. This gives the protein CASSRGRGRTEAFF.

This clonotype occurred a few times. This clone may be a read error of a much larger clone one base away. The chain links TRBV2 to TRBJ1-1; a possible D gene is TRBD1 (6 bases). CDR3 length equals 13 residues. Germline values: CDR1 SNHLY, CDR2 FYNNEI. The germline V and J ends were trimmed by 7 bases and 3 bases, with 12 bases remaining between them. CDR3: CASTGAGYTEAFF. The CDR3 bases are TGTGCCAGCACAGGGGCAGGGTACACTGAAGCTTTCTTT.